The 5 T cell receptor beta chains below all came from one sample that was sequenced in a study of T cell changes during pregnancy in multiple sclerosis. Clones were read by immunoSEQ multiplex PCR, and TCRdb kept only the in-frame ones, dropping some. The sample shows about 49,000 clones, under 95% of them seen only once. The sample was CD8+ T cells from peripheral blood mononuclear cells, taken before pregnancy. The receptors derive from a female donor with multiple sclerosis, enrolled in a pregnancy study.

CDR3 protein: CASRKLAASGHYEQYF. CDR3 sequence (DNA): TGTGCCAGCAGGAAGCTAGCGGCTAGCGGGCACTACGAGCAGTACTTC. The rearrangement joins TRBV7-8 to TRBJ2-7; 8 bases are a match to TRBD2. CDR3 length equals 16 residues. Trimming cost V 6 bases and J 3 bases; bases outside gene matches: 13. Germline V gives CDR1 SGHVS, CDR2 FQNEAQ.

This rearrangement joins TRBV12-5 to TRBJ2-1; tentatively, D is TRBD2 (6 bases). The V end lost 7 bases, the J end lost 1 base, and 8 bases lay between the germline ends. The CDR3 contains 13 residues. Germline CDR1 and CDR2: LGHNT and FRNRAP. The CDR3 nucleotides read TGTGCTAGTGACCGGGGGTCCTACAATGAGCAGTTCTTC. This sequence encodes CASDRGSYNEQFF.

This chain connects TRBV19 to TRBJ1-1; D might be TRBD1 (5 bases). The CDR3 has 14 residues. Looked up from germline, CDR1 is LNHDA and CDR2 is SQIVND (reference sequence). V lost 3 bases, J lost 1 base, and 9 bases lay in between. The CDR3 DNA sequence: TGTGCCAGTAGTATTTCTACAGGGAACACTGAAGCTTTCTTT. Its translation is CASSISTGNTEAFF.

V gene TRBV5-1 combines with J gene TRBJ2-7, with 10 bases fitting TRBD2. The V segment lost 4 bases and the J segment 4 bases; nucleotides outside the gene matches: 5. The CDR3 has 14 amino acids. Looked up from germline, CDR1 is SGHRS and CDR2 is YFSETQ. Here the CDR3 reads CASSPSGRAYEQYF. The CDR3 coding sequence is TGCGCCAGCAGCCCCAGCGGGAGGGCTTACGAGCAGTACTTC.

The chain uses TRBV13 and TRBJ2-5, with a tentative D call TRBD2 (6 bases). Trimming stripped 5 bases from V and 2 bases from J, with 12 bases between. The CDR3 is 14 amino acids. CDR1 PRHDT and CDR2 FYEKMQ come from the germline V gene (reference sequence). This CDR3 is CASSPRDLQETQYF. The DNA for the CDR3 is TGTGCCAGCAGCCCACGGGACTTACAAGAGACCCAGTACTTC.